These 14 T cell receptor beta chains were sequenced from one sample in a study of molecular identifiers for immune sequencing clone quantification. TCRdb used MiXCR to reprocess the PCR reads, holding one entry per CDR3 protein. The profile shows approximately 12,000 distinct CDR3 sequences, 18% of them singletons. The sequenced sample consisted of naive CD8+ T cells from blood, with Jurkat cell RNA spiked in. Regarding subset: FACS-sorted CD8+CD4-CCR7+CD45RA+ naive T cells. Receptors were obtained from a human donor in good health. Some libraries in this study had Jurkat cell RNA spiked in.

In this sample, this clonotype turned up many times. The chain joins TRBV29-1 to TRBJ1-2; 7 positions agree with TRBD1. Losses at the gene ends were 6 bases for V and 8 bases for J; bases not matched to a gene: 9. The CDR3 has 12 amino acids. Germline V CDR1 and CDR2: SQVTM, ANQGSEA. The CDR3 DNA follows: TGCAGCGTAGCCGACAGGGATGGCGGCTACACCTTC. As protein: CSVADRDGGYTF.

A word on this clonotype: This may come from a read error, since a much larger clone is one base off. As DNA, the CDR3 is TGTGCCAGCAGATTACAGGGAGCGGCTGAAGCTTTCTTT. It encodes CASRLQGAAEAFF. The chain has TRBV27 and TRBJ1-1, with a possible D match to TRBD1 (6 bases). CDR3 length: 13 amino acids. Trimming took off 6 bases at V and 6 bases at J, with 14 bases between the two ends. Germline CDR1 is MNHEY and CDR2 is SMNVEV (reference sequence).

To note about this clonotype: This may stem from a read error, because a much larger clone lies one nucleotide away. V usage is TRBV20-1 and J usage is TRBJ2-2, with TRBD1 identical over 7 bases. This CDR3 comprises 17 residues. Germline CDR1 DFQATT, CDR2 SNEGSKA (reference sequence). V shed 5 bases and J 0 bases; nucleotides not matched to a gene: 12. The CDR3 sequence is CSASTGLEGANTGELFF. Written as DNA, the CDR3 is TGCAGTGCTTCGACAGGGCTAGAGGGCGCGAACACCGGGGAGCTGTTTTTT.

Judged by abundance, this clonotype is medium-sized. The chain is built from TRBV5-1 and TRBJ2-7; a weak D match, TRBD2 (5 bases). CDR1 is SGHRS and CDR2 is YFSETQ in the germline V gene. The length of the CDR3 is 14 residues. Trimming pared 4 bases from V and 1 base from J, leaving 12 bases between. The DNA of the CDR3 is TGCGCCAGCAGCCGCGGAGGCCCTTCCTACGAGCAGTACTTC. Its protein is CASSRGGPSYEQYF. The full variable domain, completed using reference TRBV5-1 and TRBJ2-7, is KAGVTQTPRYLIKTRGQQVTLSCSPISGHRSVSWYQQTPGQGLQFLFEYFSETQRNKGNFPGRFSGRQFSNSRSEMNVSTLELGDSALYLCASSRGGPSYEQYFGPGTRLTVT.

Of note for this clonotype: The germline gene is not matched at one end of the junction; a read error may be the cause. The chain joins TRBV20-1 to TRBJ2-6; TRBD2 is a possible D gene (6 bases). The CDR3 consists of 16 residues. CDR1 is DFQATT and CDR2 is SNEGSKA in the germline V gene (reference sequence). This CDR3 is CSASDYHLGGANVPTF. The CDR3 nucleotides are TGCAGTGCCTCGGACTACCACTTAGGTGGGGCCAACGTCCCGACTTTC.

J is TRBJ2-3 and V is TRBV29-1, with 8 bases that match TRBD2. Germline assignment: CDR1 SQVTM and CDR2 ANQGSEA. With V trimmed by 4 bases and J by 4 bases, 10 bases remained unmatched. There are 15 residues in the CDR3. CDR3 protein: CSVGSGSVSADTQYF. For the CDR3, the DNA is TGCAGCGTTGGGAGCGGGAGCGTTAGCGCAGATACGCAGTATTTT.

This clonotype ranks as medium-sized. The rearrangement links TRBV29-1 to TRBJ1-1; D possibly corresponds to TRBD1 (6 bases). Germline V gene lookup returns CDR1 SQVTM and CDR2 ANQGSEA. V was pared by 7 bases and J by 5 bases, with 20 bases between. The CDR3 is made up of 14 amino acids. As DNA, the CDR3 is TGCAGCGCATGGGGTGGGCAGGGGAGGACTGAAGCTTTCTTT. Its translation is CSAWGGQGRTEAFF.

Ten or more counts support this clonotype. The chain couples TRBV2 to TRBJ1-1, with D uncertain. Germline assignment: CDR1 SNHLY and CDR2 FYNNEI. Trimming cost V 7 bases and J 3 bases, with 12 bases left between them. This CDR3 comprises 13 residues. The CDR3 loop reads CASTGGIDTEAFF. The CDR3, as DNA: TGTGCCAGCACGGGAGGGATCGACACTGAAGCTTTCTTT.

On this clonotype: Possible read error: a much larger clone is one base away. This chain links TRBV5-5 with TRBJ2-5; no firm D call. This CDR3 contains 15 residues. The germline V and J ends were trimmed by 8 bases and 1 base, with 18 bases remaining between them. The germline CDR1 and CDR2 sequences are SGHKS and YYEKEE (reference sequence). The CDR3 here is CARSPWRQSQETQYF. The CDR3 region has the DNA TGTGCCAGGAGCCCGTGGCGGCAGTCCCAAGAGACCCAGTACTTC.

This clonotype is termed medium-sized (0.01 to 0.1%). The V gene is TRBV11-2, the J gene TRBJ2-6; D may be TRBD1 (6 bases). Trimming pared 4 bases from V and 1 base from J, leaving 11 bases between. The CDR3 runs to 16 residues. The germline V gene has CDR1 SGHAT and CDR2 FQNNGV. For the CDR3, the DNA is TGTGCCAGCAGCTCAACCACAGGGTCTGGGGCCAACGTCCTGACTTTC. Translating gives CASSSTTGSGANVLTF. Full variable domain (missing parts from reference TRBV11-2 and TRBJ2-6): EAGVAQSPRYKIIEKRQSVAFWCNPISGHATLYWYQQILGQGPKLLIQFQNNGVVDDSQLPKDRFSAERLKGVDSTLKIQPAKLEDSAVYLCASSSTTGSGANVLTFGAGSRLTVL.

By proportion, this clonotype is medium-sized (0.01 to 0.1%). The chain joins TRBV27 to TRBJ2-7; 7 bases map to TRBD1. This CDR3 is 13 amino acids long. The trim removed 5 bases at V and 3 bases at J, leaving 4 bases unmatched. From germline, CDR1 is MNHEY and CDR2 SMNVEV (reference sequence). CDR3 in amino acids: CASSLTGSYEQYF. CDR3 sequence (DNA): TGTGCCAGCAGTCTGACAGGGAGCTACGAGCAGTACTTC.

The sample holds a few counts of this clonotype. A read error is possible here, since a much larger clone lies one base away. V gene TRBV3-1 combines with J gene TRBJ2-7, with 7 bases that match TRBD2. The V gene's germline CDR1 is LGHDT and CDR2 YNNKEL (reference sequence). This CDR3 has 15 amino acids. CDR3 residues: CASSQEGGKRYEQCF. CDR3 DNA: TGTGCCAGCAGCCAAGAGGGGGGGAAACGGTACGAGCAGTGCTTC.

This clonotype qualifies as medium-sized. V usage is TRBV29-1 and J usage is TRBJ2-7; TRBD1 agrees at 8 bases. The CDR3 totals 15 residues. The ends lost 0 bases at V and 2 bases at J; junction bases unmatched: 6. Per germline, CDR1 SQVTM and CDR2 ANQGSEA. CDR3 bases: TGCAGCGTTGAAGAGTCGGCAGGGGGCCCCTACGAGCAGTACTTC. This sequence encodes CSVEESAGGPYEQYF.

For this clonotype: At one of its ends the junction is not consistent with the germline gene, which may arise from a read error. This chain connects TRBV4-1 to TRBJ2-5, with D perhaps being TRBD1 or TRBD2 (5 bases each). Germline values: CDR1 MGHRA, CDR2 YSYEKL. CDR3 length: 15 amino acids. The CDR3 coding sequence is TGCGCCAGCGGCCAGGTCCGGGACGGCACAAAGACCCAGTACTTC. It specifies CASGQVRDGTKTQYF.